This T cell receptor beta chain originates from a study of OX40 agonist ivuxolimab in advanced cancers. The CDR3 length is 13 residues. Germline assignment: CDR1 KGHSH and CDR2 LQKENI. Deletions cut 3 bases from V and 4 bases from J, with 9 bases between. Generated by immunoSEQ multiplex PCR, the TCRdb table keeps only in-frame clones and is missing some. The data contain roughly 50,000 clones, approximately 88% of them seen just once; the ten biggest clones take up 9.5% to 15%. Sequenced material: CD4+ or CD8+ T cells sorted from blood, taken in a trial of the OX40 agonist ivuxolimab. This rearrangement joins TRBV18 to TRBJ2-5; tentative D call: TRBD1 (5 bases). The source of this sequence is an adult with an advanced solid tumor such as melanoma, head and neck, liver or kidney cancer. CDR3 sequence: CASSPQGPETQYF. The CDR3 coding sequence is TGTGCCAGCTCACCGCAGGGTCCAGAGACCCAGTACTTC.